This T cell receptor (beta chain) was retrieved from a study of preoperative IRX-2 immunotherapy in early breast cancer. Clones were read by immunoSEQ multiplex PCR, and TCRdb kept only the in-frame ones, dropping some. Here the sample spans approximately 11,000 clones, roughly 80% being singletons. The treatment here: preoperative locoregional IRX-2 cytokine immunotherapy. This phase Ib study tested locoregional IRX-2 cytokine immunotherapy given before surgery. Germline V CDR1 and CDR2: MNHGY, SAAAGT. CDR3 size: 16 residues. With V trimmed by 2 bases and J by 3 bases, 7 bases remained unmatched. This specimen consisted of lymph node tissue, obtained before IRX-2 immunotherapy. The receptor was derived from a human donor with breast cancer. The chain couples TRBV6-8 to TRBJ1-1; 9 bases fit TRBD1. DNA for the CDR3: TGTGCCAGCAGTTACGCTAAGGGGGACAGGGACACTGAAGCTTTCTTT. Translated: CASSYAKGDRDTEAFF.